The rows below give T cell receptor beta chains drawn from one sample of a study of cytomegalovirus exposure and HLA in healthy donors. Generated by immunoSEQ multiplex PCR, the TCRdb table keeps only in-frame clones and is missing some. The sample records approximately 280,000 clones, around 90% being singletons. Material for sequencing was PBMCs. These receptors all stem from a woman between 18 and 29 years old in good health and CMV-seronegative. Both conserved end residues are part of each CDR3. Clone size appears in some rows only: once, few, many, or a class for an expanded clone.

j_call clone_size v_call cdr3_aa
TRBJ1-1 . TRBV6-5 CASSANRGGNTEAFF
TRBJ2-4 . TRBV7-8 CASSSRRGAGQGIRAKNIQYF
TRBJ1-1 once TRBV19 CASSIAWEDLNTEAFF
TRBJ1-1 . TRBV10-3 CAISEVRAENTEAFF
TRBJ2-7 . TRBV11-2 CASSFMAAYEQYF
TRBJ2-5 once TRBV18 CASSLRDSSSKETQYF
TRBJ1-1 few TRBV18 CASSPRGGGNTEAFF
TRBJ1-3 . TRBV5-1 CASSSTGSGNTIYF
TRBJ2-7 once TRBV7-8 CASSLVQGTSYEQYF
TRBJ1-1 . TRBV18 CASGSGQGGSTEAFF
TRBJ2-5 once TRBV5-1 CASSRGSGTQYF
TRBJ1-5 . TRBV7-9 CASSLGQLNNQPQHF
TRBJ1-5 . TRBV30 CAWSQTGNQPQHF
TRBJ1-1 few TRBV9 CASSVTGQATTEAFF
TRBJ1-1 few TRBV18 CASSHRDTEAFF
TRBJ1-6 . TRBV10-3 CAISGGAGLVSSPYNSPLHF